These T cell receptor beta chains were read from a single sample in a study of T cell responses to AZD1222 COVID-19 vaccine. The protocol was immunoSEQ multiplex PCR, while the TCRdb copy is restricted to in-frame clones and leaves out a portion. This sample yields under 130,000 clones, of which more than 75% are seen a single time; about 9.7% belongs to the top ten. The source material was peripheral blood, sampled on day 0 of AZD1222 vaccination. Every receptor here comes from an adult in good health. Both conserved end residues are part of each CDR3. A D gene is named only where the DNA matches it firmly. A clone size is listed for some rows: how often the clone was seen (once, few, many), or a class if it is expanded.

J,V,D,length,size,DNA,CDR3
TRBJ1-2,TRBV9,TRBD1,14,.,TGTGCCAGCAGCGTAGCACAGGGGGAGTATGGCTACACCTTC,CASSVAQGEYGYTF
TRBJ2-7,TRBV18,TRBD2,15,.,TGTGCCAGCTCATTCGGGACTAGCGTCTCCTACGAGCAGTACTTC,CASSFGTSVSYEQYF
TRBJ2-7,TRBV2,TRBD2,13,few,TGTGCCAGCAGGGGGACTAGCCAGTACGAGCAGTACTTC,CASRGTSQYEQYF
TRBJ1-5,TRBV15,.,18,once,TGTGCCACCAGCAAGGGCAGGGGCTCGAGTCCCGAAAATCAGCCCCAGCATTTT,CATSKGRGSSPENQPQHF
TRBJ1-2,TRBV6-2/TRBV6-3,.,12,.,TGTGCCAGCAGTTTGTTCCACTATGGCTACACCTTC,CASSLFHYGYTF
TRBJ2-7,TRBV27,.,14,.,TGTGCCAGCAGTTTACGGGGATTGGGACGCGGGCAGTACTTC,CASSLRGLGRGQYF
TRBJ1-4,TRBV6-5,.,15,.,TGTGCCAGCAGTCCCGCAGGGGCAACTAATGAAAAACTGTTTTTT,CASSPAGATNEKLFF
TRBJ2-5,TRBV6-5,.,15,.,TGTGCCAGCACCCCCAGTCCGGGATTCCAAGAGACCCAGTACTTC,CASTPSPGFQETQYF
TRBJ2-4,TRBV3-1/TRBV3-2,.,13,.,TGTGCCAGCACCCAAACAAGTGGGAACATTCAGTACTTC,CASTQTSGNIQYF
TRBJ2-7,TRBV6-2/TRBV6-3,.,15,few,TGTGCCAGCAGTGATCTATCGGGAGCGGTATACGAGCAGTACTTC,CASSDLSGAVYEQYF
TRBJ2-3,TRBV20-1,.,14,once,TGCAGTGCTAGTGGTAGTGGGGGTACAGATACGCAGTATTTT,CSASGSGGTDTQYF
TRBJ1-6,TRBV9,.,14,.,TGTGCCAGCAACTCCGGGTCCGACCTGTCACCCCTCCACTTT,CASNSGSDLSPLHF
TRBJ1-2,TRBV30,.,11,.,TGTGCCTGGAGTGCATCGTATGGCTACACCTTC,CAWSASYGYTF
TRBJ1-5,TRBV7-9,.,13,.,TGTGCCAGCAGCCCTATTAGCAATCAGCCCCAGCATTTT,CASSPISNQPQHF
TRBJ2-7,TRBV2,.,13,.,TGTGCCAGCAGTGACAGGGGAGTGTCCGAGCAGTACTTC,CASSDRGVSEQYF
TRBJ2-5,TRBV6-5,.,11,.,TGTGCCAGCAGGGGTGGGGAGACCCAGTACTTC,CASRGGETQYF
TRBJ2-1,TRBV18,TRBD2,16,.,TGTGCCAGCTCACCGGTTAGCGGGACCTCCTACAATGAGCAGTTCTTC,CASSPVSGTSYNEQFF
TRBJ2-4,TRBV5-6,TRBD1,13,.,TGTGCCAGCAGCTGGGGACAGGGGGACATTCAGTACTTC,CASSWGQGDIQYF
TRBJ2-1,TRBV29-1,.,10,.,TGCAGCGTTGGGTGGCCCGAGCAGTTCTTC,CSVGWPEQFF
TRBJ1-2,TRBV11-2,.,16,.,TGTGCCAGCAGCCATCTCAGATCCCTTCTTAACTATGGCTACACCTTC,CASSHLRSLLNYGYTF
TRBJ1-4,TRBV5-1,.,14,.,TGCGCCAGCAGCCCGGCGGGGGAAGGGGAAAAACTGTTTTTT,CASSPAGEGEKLFF
TRBJ2-6,TRBV6-5,.,13,.,TGTGCCAGCAAAGGGGCTGGGGCCAACGTCCTGACTTTC,CASKGAGANVLTF
TRBJ1-6,TRBV19,.,12,.,TGTGCCAGTAGTATAGTTGTCTCACCCCTCCACTTT,CASSIVVSPLHF
TRBJ2-1,TRBV5-6,.,14,.,TGTGCCAGCAGCTTGGTAGGGCCCTACAATGAGCAGTTCTTC,CASSLVGPYNEQFF
TRBJ1-1,TRBV19,.,14,.,TGTGCCAGTAGTATAACCGGCCCGGGCACTGAAGCTTTCTTT,CASSITGPGTEAFF
TRBJ2-4,TRBV4-2,.,16,.,TGTGCCAGCAGCCAAGAGCCCCGGGAGGCCAAAAACATTCAGTACTTC,CASSQEPREAKNIQYF
TRBJ2-1,TRBV10-3,TRBD1,13,once,TGTGCCATCAAGCCGGACAGGGCCAATGAGCAGTTCTTC,CAIKPDRANEQFF
TRBJ1-1,TRBV5-8,.,13,.,TGTGCCAGCAGCTTATCCGCGAACACTGAAGCTTTCTTT,CASSLSANTEAFF
TRBJ1-5,TRBV6-2/TRBV6-3,.,13,few,TGTGCCAGCAGTGCTGGGGGCGGGCGGCCCCAGCATTTT,CASSAGGGRPQHF
TRBJ1-5,TRBV5-1,.,13,.,TGCGCCAGCAGCTTCAATGGGGAACAGCCCCAGCATTTT,CASSFNGEQPQHF
TRBJ2-2,TRBV18,.,15,.,TGTGCCAGCTCACCAGGCGGGCCGAACACCGGGGAGCTGTTTTTT,CASSPGGPNTGELFF
TRBJ2-7,TRBV5-1,TRBD1,15,.,TGCGCCAGCAGCACGTCCGGGACAGGGCCCTACGAGCAGTACTTC,CASSTSGTGPYEQYF
TRBJ2-7,TRBV6-5,TRBD1,16,.,TGTGCCAGCAGTTACATACGGGACAGGGGCAAGGACGAGCAGTACTTC,CASSYIRDRGKDEQYF
TRBJ2-7,TRBV7-9,.,12,.,TGTGCCAGCAGCTCTCTAGCCGGCGAGCAGTACTTC,CASSSLAGEQYF
TRBJ2-2,TRBV29-1,TRBD2,15,.,TGCAGCGTTGACTCCGGACTAGCGGCCACCGGGGAGCTGTTTTTT,CSVDSGLAATGELFF
TRBJ2-1,TRBV9,TRBD1,16,.,TGTGCCAGCAGCGTAGATTTTACAGGGGCCTACAATGAGCAGTTCTTC,CASSVDFTGAYNEQFF
TRBJ2-6,TRBV9,TRBD2,18,few,TGTGCCAGCAGCGACAGGGCCGGGACTAGAACTGGGGCCAACGTCCTGACTTTC,CASSDRAGTRTGANVLTF
TRBJ2-6,TRBV18,.,15,.,TGTGCCAGCTCAGGGGGGAGAACTGGGGCCAACGTCCTGACTTTC,CASSGGRTGANVLTF
TRBJ2-1,TRBV1,.,18,.,TGCACCAGCAGCCAAACCCGCTGGGAACCGCGCTCCTACAATGAGCAGTTCTTC,CTSSQTRWEPRSYNEQFF
TRBJ1-2,TRBV12-3/TRBV12-4,TRBD1,13,.,TGTGCCAGCAGGTTGAGGGGGCCAGGTGGCTACACCTTC,CASRLRGPGGYTF
TRBJ1-1,TRBV30,TRBD1,13,once,TGTGCCTGGAGTTCAGGGGGAGGCACTGAAGCTTTCTTT,CAWSSGGGTEAFF
TRBJ1-1,TRBV10-1,.,15,.,TGCGCCAGCAGTGAGTCGAGCCCCCCGAACACTGAAGCTTTCTTT,CASSESSPPNTEAFF
TRBJ2-4,TRBV6-5,.,14,.,TGTGCCAGCAGTCGAACTCGAGCCAAAAACATTCAGTACTTC,CASSRTRAKNIQYF
TRBJ2-2,TRBV2,TRBD2,14,.,TGTGCCAGCGGGCGGGAGAAGGGCACCGGGGAGCTGTTTTTT,CASGREKGTGELFF
TRBJ1-2,TRBV16,.,13,.,TGTGCCAGCAGCCAATCAGAAGGTTATGGCTACACCTTC,CASSQSEGYGYTF